This T cell receptor (beta chain) was observed in a study of ipilimumab plus nivolumab after autologous stem cell transplantation. Assay: immunoSEQ multiplex PCR; the TCRdb copy retains only in-frame clones and omits some. The sample contains about 13,000 clones, roughly 72% of which appear only once. CDR3 size: 12 residues. The junction had 2 bases not matched to a gene; V was cut back by 6 bases and J by 5 bases. The germline V gene encodes CDR1 MNHNS and CDR2 SASEGT. The gene calls are TRBV6-1 and TRBJ1-1, with 8 bases fitting TRBD1. The material was PBMCs, obtained in a trial of ipilimumab plus nivolumab as post-transplant consolidation. This clonotype was obtained from a male donor with diffuse large B-cell lymphoma. CDR3 in DNA: TGTGCCAGCAGGGACAGGGTGACTGAAGCTTTCTTT. Translating it yields CASRDRVTEAFF.